The present T cell receptor (beta chain) was sequenced within a study of shared clonotypes between healthy human individuals. V was shortened by 0 bases and J by 2 bases, with 11 bases between the two germline ends. CDR3 length: 16 residues. From germline, CDR1 is MNHEY and CDR2 SVGAGI. Method: immunoSEQ multiplex PCR; TCRdb's copy keeps in-frame clones and lacks some. This sample yields around 2,100,000 clones, of which about 95% are seen a single time; 1% to 1.5% belongs to the top ten. Terminally differentiated effector memory CD45RA+ cells were excluded by CCR7 positive selection of CD45RO-negative cells.

The chain couples TRBV6-5 to TRBJ2-4; no firm D call. The sequencing sample was made of naive CD8+ T cells sorted from blood. The TCR sequence derives from a man between 18 and 29 years old in good health. Here the CDR3 reads CASSYSTQSTKNIQYF. The CDR3 DNA reads TGTGCCAGCAGTTACTCGACCCAGTCTACCAAAAACATTCAGTACTTC.